A selection of T cell receptor beta chains follows, all from one sample in a study of post-analysis software for immune sequencing data. MiXCR, applied by TCRdb to the PCR reads, yields one record per CDR3 protein. Altogether some 690,000 distinct CDR3 sequences are present, 55% to 60% being singletons, with the ten largest covering about 10%. The sample taken for sequencing was blood. The source of these receptors is a girl aged 2 to 10 with multiple sclerosis. Both conserved end residues are part of each CDR3. A D gene is named only where the DNA matches it firmly. Clone size is stated in some rows and not others, as once, few, many or a class when expanded.

D gene	V gene	J gene	clone size	CDR3 DNA	CDR3 protein
TRBD1	TRBV25-1	TRBJ2-3	-	TGTGCCAGCAGTGGACAGGGATGGACCACAGATACGCAGTATTTT	CASSGQGWTTDTQYF
-	TRBV21-1	TRBJ1-2	once	TGTGCCAGCAGCAACTGGAGGGACCCTGGCTCCTATGGCTACACCTTC	CASSNWRDPGSYGYTF
-	TRBV6-1	TRBJ1-2	-	TGTGCCAGCAGTGATTTAGTATACTCTTATGGCTACACCTTC	CASSDLVYSYGYTF
TRBD2	TRBV7-2	TRBJ2-3	-	TGTGCCAGCAGCCCGCCGGGACTAGGTTTGACAGATACGCAGTATTTT	CASSPPGLGLTDTQYF
TRBD2	TRBV4-1	TRBJ2-7	-	TGCGCCAGCAGCCCCGCGGCTAGCGGGAGGTACGAGCAGTACTTC	CASSPAASGRYEQYF
-	TRBV6-2/TRBV6-3	TRBJ2-4	-	TGTGCCAGCAGTTACTCCCGTGACGGTATGTACTTC	CASSYSRDGMYF
-	TRBV12-3/TRBV12-4	TRBJ1-6	-	TGTGCCAGCAGTTTTATTTTGGGGACCCAGGATAATTCACCCCTCCACTTT	CASSFILGTQDNSPLHF
-	TRBV12-3/TRBV12-4	TRBJ1-2	-	TGTGCCAGCAGCACCCGGGACCAGATAACGTATGGCTACACCTTC	CASSTRDQITYGYTF
-	TRBV9	TRBJ2-7	few	TGTGCCAGCAGCGTATCCAATGGAACCTCATACGAGCAGTACTTC	CASSVSNGTSYEQYF
TRBD1	TRBV10-3	TRBJ1-2	few	TGTGCCATCAGGGATAGGGACAGGAGAGATGGCTACACCTTC	CAIRDRDRRDGYTF
TRBD2	TRBV2	TRBJ2-3	few	TGTGCCAGCGATAGCGGGAGAACAGATACGCAGTATTTT	CASDSGRTDTQYF
-	TRBV6-2/TRBV6-3	TRBJ2-5	few	TGTGCCAGCAGTTACCAGGCCCCCCAAGAGACCCAGTACTTC	CASSYQAPQETQYF
-	TRBV6-1	TRBJ2-5	-	TGTGCCAGCAGGCATTTCAGGGGCGGTCGAGAGACCCGGTACTTC	CASRHFRGGRETRYF
TRBD1	TRBV4-2	TRBJ2-4	few	TGTGCCAGCAGCCAAGGACAGGGTTTGGACATTCAGTACTTC	CASSQGQGLDIQYF
TRBD2	TRBV20-1	TRBJ2-1	-	TGCAGTGCTAGAGCCCCCAGCGGGAGGCAACTTAATGAGCAGTTCTTC	CSARAPSGRQLNEQFF
-	TRBV9	TRBJ2-5	few	TGTGCCAGCAGCGCCGGTCTCACGGGTCGAGAGACCCAGTACTTC	CASSAGLTGRETQYF
-	TRBV12-3/TRBV12-4	TRBJ2-7	-	TGTGCCAGCAGTCTAGAAGATTCGGTTGTTTACGAGCAGTACTTC	CASSLEDSVVYEQYF
TRBD2	TRBV20-1	TRBJ2-1	few	TGCAGTGCAACCGGGACTAGCAATTTTGATGAGCAGTTCTTC	CSATGTSNFDEQFF
-	TRBV6-5	TRBJ2-3	-	TGTGTCAGCAGTTACTCGATCCCAGATACGCAGTATTTT	CVSSYSIPDTQYF
TRBD1	TRBV29-1	TRBJ2-4	-	TGCAGCGTTTGGGACAGGCTAGCCAAAAACATTCAGTACTTC	CSVWDRLAKNIQYF
-	TRBV20-1	TRBJ2-5	-	TGCAGTGCTAGAGATCGGCCAGTTTATGGGACCCAGTACTTC	CSARDRPVYGTQYF
-	TRBV29-1	TRBJ2-7	-	TGCAGCGTTGAAAGGACAGAAAAGGACGAGCAGTACTTC	CSVERTEKDEQYF
TRBD1	TRBV6-5	TRBJ1-6	-	TGTGCCAGCAGTTACGCACCCGGACAGGGCGGGTCACCCCTCCACTTT	CASSYAPGQGGSPLHF
TRBD1	TRBV3-1	TRBJ1-4	few	TGTGCCAGCAGCCAAGGGAGGGACAGCTACACAACTAATGAAAAACTGTTTTTT	CASSQGRDSYTTNEKLFF
-	TRBV12-3/TRBV12-4	TRBJ2-1	few	TGTGCCAGCAGTACTTCCAGCTGGGGGTCCTACAATGAGCAGTTCTTC	CASSTSSWGSYNEQFF
-	TRBV2	TRBJ1-2	-	TGTGCCAGCAGTGCGACAGTGAACTATGGCTACACCTTC	CASSATVNYGYTF
-	TRBV29-1	TRBJ2-7	-	TGCAGCGCCCTTAGAGGATCCTACGAGCAGTACTTC	CSALRGSYEQYF
TRBD1	TRBV12-3/TRBV12-4	TRBJ1-1	-	TGTGCCAGCAGGCTACCCGGGACAGGGGCCCTGAACACTGAAGCTTTCTTT	CASRLPGTGALNTEAFF
-	TRBV20-1	TRBJ2-5	-	TGCAGTGCTCGCCCAGCAAGACAGGATGGGACCCAGTACTTC	CSARPARQDGTQYF
-	TRBV10-3	TRBJ2-3	-	TGTGCCATCAGTGGGCGGGGCCTTCCCGGATATACGCAGTATTTT	CAISGRGLPGYTQYF
-	TRBV18	TRBJ2-3	-	TGTGCCAGCTCACCTTTCACGCGAGGGAGCACAGATACGCAGTATTTT	CASSPFTRGSTDTQYF
-	TRBV12-3/TRBV12-4	TRBJ1-1	-	TGTGCCAGCATCCGCTCAGGGGCGAGCACTGAAGCTTTCTTT	CASIRSGASTEAFF
-	TRBV5-5	TRBJ2-7	-	TGTGCCAGCAGCTTGCGTTCGACCGTGAGCTCCTACGAGCAGTACTTC	CASSLRSTVSSYEQYF
TRBD2	TRBV10-3	TRBJ2-3	few	TGTGCCATCAGCCCTGGGACTAGTGCAGATACGCAGTATTTT	CAISPGTSADTQYF
-	TRBV12-3/TRBV12-4	TRBJ2-7	-	TGTGCCAACAGCCCGCCCGGGACCCCTTACGAGCAGTACTTC	CANSPPGTPYEQYF
-	TRBV6-4	TRBJ2-7	-	TGTGCCAGCAGTGACTCCAACTCCTACGAGCAGTACTTC	CASSDSNSYEQYF
TRBD1	TRBV24-1	TRBJ2-1	-	TGTGCCACCAGTGATTTGAAGCGTTGGGACAGGAGCTCCTACAATGAGCAGTTCTTC	CATSDLKRWDRSSYNEQFF
-	TRBV27	TRBJ1-1	few	TGTGCCAGCAGCCCAGTTGGGGAGGGACAACAGAACACTGAAGCTTTCTTT	CASSPVGEGQQNTEAFF
TRBD2	TRBV4-1	TRBJ2-1	-	TGCGCCAGCAGCCCCTTACTGGACCTAGCGGCGAGTTCACGTGAGCAGTTCTTC	CASSPLLDLAASSREQFF
-	TRBV5-1	TRBJ2-3	few	TGCGCCAGCAGCTTGATGGGGAGTGCAGATACGCAGTATTTT	CASSLMGSADTQYF
-	TRBV2	TRBJ1-2	-	TGTGCCAGCAGTGCTAATGGCAGGGCCCTCTATGGCTACACCTTC	CASSANGRALYGYTF
-	TRBV3-1	TRBJ2-5	few	TGTGCCAGCAGCCAAGGTGGTAGACAAGAGACCCAGTACTTC	CASSQGGRQETQYF
-	TRBV29-1	TRBJ2-5	-	TGCAGCGTTGAGGGGCAGGCATCAGAGACCCAGTACTTC	CSVEGQASETQYF
-	TRBV14	TRBJ2-7	-	TGTGCCAGCAGCCAGCGGAGGGGCGTTGAGAACGAGCAGTACTTC	CASSQRRGVENEQYF
TRBD2	TRBV4-2	TRBJ2-3	-	TGTGCCAGCAGCCAAGATGGACTAGCGGGAGAGGATACGCAGTATTTT	CASSQDGLAGEDTQYF
TRBD1	TRBV20-1	TRBJ1-4	few	TGCAGTGCTGGAACAGGGGAGTACGAAAAACTGTTTTTT	CSAGTGEYEKLFF
TRBD1	TRBV2	TRBJ2-5	once	TGTGCCAGCAGTGAAGCCCCACAGGGGGGGACCCAGTACTTC	CASSEAPQGGTQYF
-	TRBV10-3	TRBJ2-7	few	TGTGCCATCAGTGAGTCGATAAACGAGCAGTACTTC	CAISESINEQYF
-	TRBV25-1	TRBJ1-1	-	TGTGCCAGCAGTGAGAGACGGGACACTGAAGCTTTCTTT	CASSERRDTEAFF
TRBD1	TRBV6-5	TRBJ1-1	few	TGTGCCAGCAGTTACTCCGGACAGGGGGCTGAAGCTTTCTTT	CASSYSGQGAEAFF
-	TRBV5-1	TRBJ2-3	-	TGCGCCAGCAGCTTGATGAGGAGCACAGATACGCAGTATTTT	CASSLMRSTDTQYF
TRBD1	TRBV12-3/TRBV12-4	TRBJ2-1	few	TGTGCCAGCACCCAAGATCTGGGACAGGGGTTATCTGAGCAGTTCTTC	CASTQDLGQGLSEQFF
-	TRBV12-3/TRBV12-4	TRBJ2-1	-	TGTGCCAGCAGGGGGGTTTACAATGAGCAGTTCTTC	CASRGVYNEQFF
-	TRBV5-1	TRBJ2-1	-	TGCGCCAGCAGCTTGGTTAGCGGACTCAATGAGCAGTTCTTC	CASSLVSGLNEQFF
TRBD1	TRBV7-2	TRBJ2-3	-	TGTGCCAGCAGCTTCGTTGGGCAGGGGGAGGATACGCAGTATTTT	CASSFVGQGEDTQYF